One and the same sample provided the 27 T cell receptor beta chains below, sequenced in a study of blood T cell repertoires in COVID-19. Clones were sequenced by immunoSEQ multiplex PCR, and TCRdb holds only the in-frame ones, with some missing. The sample shows 150,000 to 200,000 clones, roughly 79% of them seen only once. The sample comprised peripheral blood. All receptors come from a man between 60 and 70 years old with active or convalescent COVID-19.

The chain combines TRBV19 with TRBJ1-4, with a tentative D call TRBD1 (5 bases). V was shortened by 4 bases and J by 7 bases, with 19 bases between the two germline ends. The germline CDR1 and CDR2 sequences are LNHDA and SQIVND (reference sequence). CDR3 size: 16 residues. CDR3 bases: TGTGCCAGTAGTAACCAACGGGACCGGGGGAGTGAAAAACTGTTTTTT. Translating it yields CASSNQRDRGSEKLFF.

The rearrangement links TRBV5-1 to TRBJ2-1; TRBD2 matches 8 bases. CDR1 is SGHRS, CDR2 YFSETQ, per germline. The CDR3 covers 17 residues. The V gene end was trimmed by 4 bases and the J gene end by 7 bases; junction bases not matched to a gene: 16. CDR3 residues: CASSPLGIAGMENEQFF. CDR3 coding DNA: TGCGCCAGCAGCCCCCTTGGGATAGCGGGAATGGAGAATGAGCAGTTCTTC.

This clone was counted a single time. The CDR3 DNA reads as TGTGCCAGCAGTTACTCGGGACAGGGGACGGGCTACACCTTC. Amino acids: CASSYSGQGTGYTF. This sequence joins TRBV6-5 and TRBJ1-2, with TRBD1 matching over 10 bases. Losses at the gene ends were 0 bases for V and 8 bases for J; bases not matched to a gene: 3. Germline V CDR1 and CDR2: MNHEY, SVGAGI. This CDR3 comprises 14 residues.

The chain is built from TRBV5-1 and TRBJ2-1, with TRBD2 as a possible D gene (6 bases). V was clipped by 4 bases and J by 4 bases, with 18 bases between them. CDR1 is SGHRS, CDR2 YFSETQ, per germline. This CDR3 is built from 16 residues. The CDR3 loop reads CASSPMGGPFYNEQFF. The CDR3 DNA sequence: TGCGCCAGCAGCCCCATGGGGGGACCCTTTTACAATGAGCAGTTCTTC.

This clone appeared a few times. The chain couples TRBV19 to TRBJ1-6; the D is unclear. V gave up 10 bases and J gave up 8 bases, with 15 bases separating them. The germline CDR1 and CDR2 sequences are LNHDA and SQIVND (reference sequence). The CDR3 extends over 13 amino acids. The CDR3 region is CATRWVEDSPLHF. CDR3 nucleotides: TGTGCCACCCGGTGGGTTGAGGATTCACCCCTCCACTTT.

The chain employs TRBV2 and TRBJ2-7, with D perhaps TRBD1 (5 bases). V was pared by 3 bases and J by 3 bases, with 9 bases between. CDR1 and CDR2 (germline): SNHLY, FYNNEI. The CDR3 runs to 13 residues. CDR3 sequence (DNA): TGTGCCAGCAGTGAGGCAGGGAACTACGAGCAGTACTTC. Amino acid sequence: CASSEAGNYEQYF.

The rearrangement links TRBV28 to TRBJ2-1, with 14 nucleotides matching TRBD2. Germline CDR1 reads MDHEN; CDR2 reads SYDVKM. V gave up 5 bases and J gave up 12 bases; unmatched junction bases: 21. CDR3 size: 19 residues. DNA of the CDR3: TGTGCCAGCAGTCTCCCCCGACTAGCGGGAGGGCCAAGGATAGGGGTGCAGTTCTTC. Its protein product is CASSLPRLAGGPRIGVQFF.

This sequence joins TRBV29-1 and TRBJ2-1, with D maybe TRBD2 (7 bases). This CDR3 has 14 residues. V was trimmed by 6 bases and J by 1 base, leaving 13 bases between them. Germline CDR1 and CDR2: SQVTM and ANQGSEA. CDR3 protein: CSVLGGQSYNEQFF. CDR3 DNA sequence: TGCAGCGTCCTCGGGGGGCAGTCCTACAATGAGCAGTTCTTC.

The chain employs TRBV14 and TRBJ2-1; the match to TRBD1 covers 7 bases. Germline-derived CDR1 and CDR2 are SGHDN and FVKESK. The CDR3 has 13 amino acids. With 5 bases clipped from V and 9 bases from J, the junction kept 7 bases outside the gene matches. CDR3 in amino acids: CASSILQGSEQFF. In DNA, the CDR3 is TGTGCCAGCAGCATTCTACAGGGGAGTGAGCAGTTCTTC.

The rearrangement uses TRBV9 and TRBJ2-2; D unresolved. The V and J ends lost 4 bases and 6 bases respectively, with 10 bases between them. Per germline, CDR1 SGDLS and CDR2 YYNGEE. This CDR3 comprises 13 residues. This chain's CDR3 is CASSPYLSGELFF. The CDR3 bases are TGTGCCAGCAGCCCTTATTTGTCCGGGGAGCTGTTTTTT.

The chain recombines TRBV15 with TRBJ2-3; TRBD2 aligns across 8 bases. This CDR3 has 15 amino acids. Germline CDR1 reads LNHNV; CDR2 reads YYDKDF (reference sequence). Trimming at V came to 6 bases and at J to 5 bases, leaving 10 bases not matched to a gene. CDR3 amino acids: CATSRGEAGGDTQYF. CDR3 nucleotides: TGTGCCACCAGTCGGGGAGAGGCGGGGGGAGATACGCAGTATTTT.

The chain uses TRBV3-1 (or the pseudogene TRBV3-2) and TRBJ1-2; 7 bases are a match to TRBD1. CDR1 and CDR2 (germline): LGHDT, YNNKEL (reference sequence). This CDR3 contains 14 residues. V dropped 5 bases and J dropped 5; count of bases not matched to a gene: 8. In nucleotides, the CDR3 is TGTGCCAGCAGCACCCTAAGGGGGCGGTATGGCTACACCTTC. It is translated as CASSTLRGRYGYTF.

In its sample, this clone was seen many times. The genes are TRBV5-1 and TRBJ2-7, with TRBD1 identical over 7 bases. Germline CDR1 and CDR2: SGHRS and YFSETQ. The V segment lost 2 bases and the J segment 5 bases; nucleotides outside the gene matches: 7. The CDR3 has 14 residues. The CDR3 region has the DNA TGCGCCAGCAGCTTCCGACAGGGAGTAAACGAGCAGTACTTC. As protein: CASSFRQGVNEQYF.

V gene TRBV5-1 combines with J gene TRBJ1-2, with 8 bases lining up with TRBD1. There are 14 residues in the CDR3. Trimming cost V 0 bases and J 6 bases; bases outside gene matches: 4. Germline CDR1 is SGHRS and CDR2 is YFSETQ. CDR3 coding DNA: TGCGCCAGCAGCTTGGCAGGGGGCGGCGATGGCTACACCTTC. Translated: CASSLAGGGDGYTF.

The chain uses TRBV19 and TRBJ2-6; D perhaps matches TRBD1 (5 bases). Germline V gives CDR1 LNHDA, CDR2 SQIVND (reference sequence). V was pared by 5 bases and J by 1 base, with 12 bases between. This CDR3 contains 16 residues. The CDR3, as DNA: TGTGCCAGTAGTGTCCGACAGATTTCTGGGGCCAACGTCCTGACTTTC. Its translation is CASSVRQISGANVLTF.

This clone came up a few times. This sequence joins TRBV3-1 (or the pseudogene TRBV3-2) and TRBJ2-5; D might be TRBD1 (5 bases). The V end was cut by 8 bases, the J end by 5 bases, with 21 bases between. Looked up from germline, CDR1 is LGHDT and CDR2 is YNNKEL (reference sequence). The CDR3 spans 15 residues. The CDR3, as DNA: TGTGCCAGCCAGGGTCGAACGGCCCTTTGGGAGACCCAGTACTTC. It encodes CASQGRTALWETQYF.

This chain connects TRBV7-2 to TRBJ2-5, with 11 bases identical to TRBD2. Trimming at V came to 5 bases and at J to 2 bases, leaving 7 bases not matched to a gene. Germline V gene sequence: CDR1 SGHTA, CDR2 FQGNSA. CDR3 size: 16 residues. The CDR3, as DNA: TGTGCCAGCAGCCCTGGGCGACTAGCGGGACAAGAGACCCAGTACTTC. It codes for CASSPGRLAGQETQYF.

The chain combines TRBV2 with TRBJ1-3; D is unresolved. Germline lookup yields CDR1 SNHLY and CDR2 FYNNEI. V lost 6 bases and J 0 bases, leaving 12 bases between the germline ends. The CDR3 length is 15 residues. This CDR3 reads CASSATVSSGNTIYF. CDR3 sequence (DNA): TGTGCCAGCAGCGCAACGGTGAGCTCTGGAAACACCATATATTTT.

The rearrangement joins TRBV14 to TRBJ2-1, with a tentative D call TRBD1 (6 bases). Germline V gene data show CDR1 as SGHDN and CDR2 as FVKESK. The CDR3 spans 14 residues. V gave up 5 bases and J gave up 8 bases, with 16 bases separating them. CDR3 in amino acids: CASSERQVLHEQFF. The CDR3 DNA reads TGTGCCAGCAGCGAAAGACAGGTCCTACATGAGCAGTTCTTC.

The DNA for the CDR3 is TGTGCCAGCAGGTCCCGGGAACTACTCTACGAGCAGTACTTC. Translation: CASRSRELLYEQYF. This chain uses TRBV11-1 with TRBJ2-7; possibly TRBD2 for D (5 bases). Trimming took 6 bases from V and 3 from J, leaving 15 bases between them. The CDR3 totals 14 residues. Germline V gives CDR1 SGHAT, CDR2 FQDESV (reference sequence).

V usage is TRBV9 and J usage is TRBJ2-7; 9 bases align to TRBD2. This CDR3 region has 15 residues. Unmatched junction bases numbered 8, after V lost 2 bases and J lost 5 bases. Germline V gives CDR1 SGDLS, CDR2 YYNGEE. CDR3 sequence reads: CASSVVAGEAHEQYF. The CDR3 nucleotides are TGTGCCAGCAGCGTTGTAGCGGGAGAGGCTCACGAGCAGTACTTC.

CDR3 sequence: CASSYLEGVYTDTQYF. CDR3 sequence (DNA): TGTGCCAGCAGTTATCTCGAGGGGGTTTACACAGATACGCAGTATTTT. The V call is TRBV9, the J call TRBJ2-3, with D tentatively TRBD1 (6 bases). V lost 5 bases and J 2 bases, leaving 18 bases between the germline ends. The CDR3 length is 16 residues. CDR1 is SGDLS, CDR2 YYNGEE, per germline.

This chain joins TRBV30 and TRBJ2-1; 8 bases align to TRBD2. The CDR3 loop spans 15 amino acids. Germline V gene data show CDR1 as GTSNPN and CDR2 as SVGIG (reference sequence). The V and J ends lost 4 bases and 2 bases, in that order; junction bases with no gene match: 7. CDR3 in DNA: TGTGCCTGGACGACGGGGGGGGTTGCCTACAATGAGCAGTTCTTC. It encodes CAWTTGGVAYNEQFF.

This chain connects TRBV6-1 to TRBJ2-1, with D possibly matching TRBD2 (6 bases). This CDR3 contains 13 residues. The germline V gene has CDR1 MNHNS and CDR2 SASEGT. V lost 3 bases, J lost 10 bases, and 13 bases lay in between. DNA for the CDR3: TGTGCCAGCAGTGATATTAGCGGTCAGGAGCAGTTCTTC. Protein product: CASSDISGQEQFF.

There are many counts of this clone. The CDR3 bases are TGTGCCAGTAGACAAACCGGGACAGGGCTCGACGAGCAGTACTTC. Its translation is CASRQTGTGLDEQYF. The chain carries TRBV19 and TRBJ2-7; TRBD1 matches at 9 bases. Trimming cost V 6 bases and J 5 bases; bases outside gene matches: 11. This CDR3 spans 15 amino acids. The germline gives CDR1 LNHDA, CDR2 SQIVND (reference sequence).

V usage is TRBV9 and J usage is TRBJ2-7, with TRBD1 identical over 7 bases. The CDR3 sequence is 15 residues long. J lost 7 bases, V lost 4 bases, and 14 bases had no gene match. The germline CDR1 and CDR2 sequences are SGDLS and YYNGEE. CDR3 sequence (DNA): TGTGCCAGCAGCCTACGACAGGGTGGGGATGGAGAGCAGTACTTC. Translating it yields CASSLRQGGDGEQYF. Variable domain in full (rest from reference TRBV9 and TRBJ2-7): DSGVTQTPKHLITATGQRVTLRCSPRSGDLSVYWYQQSLDQGLQFLIQYYNGEERAKGNILERFSAQQFPDLHSELNLSSLELGDSALYFCASSLRQGGDGEQYFGPGTRLTVT.

In this sample, this clone turned up a few times. Written as DNA, the CDR3 is TGTGCCAGCAGCTTAGAGGTGACAGGGGGCAGAAACACCATATATTTT. Translated: CASSLEVTGGRNTIYF. The V call is TRBV7-2, the J call TRBJ1-3, with TRBD1 matching over 10 bases. The CDR3 runs to 16 residues. CDR1 is SGHTA and CDR2 is FQGNSA in the germline V gene. After removal of 1 base from V and 5 bases from J, the junction contained 5 bases not matched to a gene.